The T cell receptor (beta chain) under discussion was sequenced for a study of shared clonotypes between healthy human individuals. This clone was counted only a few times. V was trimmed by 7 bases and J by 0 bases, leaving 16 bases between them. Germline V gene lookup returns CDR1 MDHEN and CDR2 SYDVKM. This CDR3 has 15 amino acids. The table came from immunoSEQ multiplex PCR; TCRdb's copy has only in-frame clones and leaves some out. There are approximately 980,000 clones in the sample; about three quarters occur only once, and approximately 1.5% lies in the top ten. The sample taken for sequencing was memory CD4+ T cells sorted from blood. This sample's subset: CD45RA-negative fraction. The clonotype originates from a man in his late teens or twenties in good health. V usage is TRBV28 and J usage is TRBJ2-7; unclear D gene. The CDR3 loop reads CASTTLWDSSYEQYF. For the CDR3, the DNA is TGTGCCAGCACCACCCTATGGGATAGCTCCTACGAGCAGTACTTC.